Listed below are T cell receptor beta chains from one sample, sequenced in a study of response to subunit inactivated influenza vaccine. TCRdb reprocessed the RT-PCR reads with MiXCR, giving one entry per CDR3 protein. The table includes about 520,000 distinct CDR3 sequences, around 7.7% detected once. The sequencing used PBMCs from blood, collected 23 to 25 months after vaccination. These receptors originate from a man aged 50-75 years who received an inactivated influenza vaccine. Each CDR3 is given with its conserved first and last residue. The D gene is left open where the match is weak. Some rows have no size entry. The others give once, few or many, or a class for an expanded clone.

clone_size	d_call	v_call	j_call	cdr3_aa	cdr3_nt
NA	TRBD1	TRBV2	TRBJ2-1	CASRAPGQGLYNEQFF	TGTGCCAGCAGGGCCCCAGGACAGGGGCTCTACAATGAGCAGTTCTTC
many	NA	TRBV5-1	TRBJ2-1	CASSLTGNSYNEQFF	TGCGCCAGCAGCTTGACGGGGAACAGCTACAATGAGCAGTTCTTC
few	NA	TRBV29-1	TRBJ2-2	CSVESQTGELFF	TGCAGCGTTGAAAGTCAGACCGGGGAGCTGTTTTTT
many	NA	TRBV6-1	TRBJ1-1	CASSALLGGNTEAFF	TGTGCCAGCAGTGCCCTTTTGGGGGGGAACACTGAAGCTTTCTTT
few	NA	TRBV6-1	TRBJ1-1	CASRAPDYARVAFF	TGTGCCAGCAGAGCTCCGGACTACGCGAGAGTAGCTTTCTTT
few	NA	TRBV5-1	TRBJ2-3	CASSFHGWGVTDTDTQYF	TGCGCCAGCAGCTTCCACGGGTGGGGGGTTACCGACACAGATACGCAGTATTTT
many	TRBD1	TRBV7-6	TRBJ1-6	CASSWGQGQSSYNSPLHF	TGTGCCAGCAGCTGGGGACAGGGGCAGAGCTCCTATAATTCACCCCTCCACTTT
few	TRBD2	TRBV27	TRBJ2-3	CASSLTPSGGSDTQYF	TGTGCCAGCAGCCTAACACCCAGCGGGGGGTCAGATACGCAGTATTTT
many	NA	TRBV7-7	TRBJ2-3	CASSLAGGDFDTQYF	TGTGCTAGCAGCTTAGCAGGAGGTGATTTCGATACGCAGTATTTT
NA	TRBD2	TRBV28	TRBJ2-3	CASKVAGVTDTQYF	TGTGCCAGCAAGGTAGCGGGAGTAACAGATACGCAGTATTTT
few	TRBD2	TRBV7-2	TRBJ2-1	CASSRTTSGYEQFF	TGTGCCAGCAGCCGGACGACTAGCGGTTATGAGCAGTTCTTC
NA	TRBD1	TRBV6-5	TRBJ2-5	CASSLNRGQTQETQYF	TGTGCCAGCAGTTTAAACCGGGGACAGACACAAGAGACCCAGTACTTC
NA	NA	TRBV18	TRBJ2-1	CASSLAGQAKGNEQFF	TGTGCCAGCTCACTTGCGGGGCAGGCGAAGGGGAATGAGCAGTTCTTC
many	NA	TRBV7-8	TRBJ2-1	CASSLAAPRQTNEQFF	TGTGCCAGCAGCTTAGCCGCCCCTCGGCAGACCAATGAGCAGTTCTTC
NA	TRBD2	TRBV10-3	TRBJ2-5	CAISGKLAGGHQETQYF	TGTGCCATCAGTGGGAAACTAGCGGGGGGGCACCAAGAGACCCAGTACTTC
few	NA	TRBV28	TRBJ2-7	CASRRAFVTEQYF	TGTGCCAGCCGCAGGGCCTTTGTGACCGAGCAGTACTTC
NA	NA	TRBV28	TRBJ1-2	CASSPPHYGYTF	TGTGCCAGCAGCCCCCCCCACTATGGCTACACCTTC
NA	NA	TRBV6-5	TRBJ1-6	CASSYSLEYSPLHF	TGTGCCAGCAGTTACTCGCTGGAGTATTCACCCCTCCACTTT
few	NA	TRBV5-1	TRBJ2-6	CASSLDGGLSGANVLTF	TGCGCCAGCAGCTTGGATGGAGGGCTGTCTGGGGCCAACGTCCTGACTTTC
NA	NA	TRBV5-1	TRBJ1-5	CASSLAGPGGNQPQHF	TGCGCCAGCAGCTTGGCGGGACCCGGGGGCAATCAGCCCCAGCATTTT
few	NA	TRBV27	TRBJ2-1	CASSLRDTRYNEQFF	TGTGCCAGCAGTTTGAGGGACACCCGATACAATGAGCAGTTCTTC
many	NA	TRBV20-1	TRBJ2-1	CSARSLTSYNEQFF	TGCAGTGCTAGAAGCCTGACCTCCTACAATGAGCAGTTCTTC
few	NA	TRBV6-1	TRBJ1-1	CASRGRDITEAFF	TGTGCCAGCAGGGGGAGAGATATCACTGAAGCTTTCTTT
NA	NA	TRBV5-1	TRBJ1-1	CASSLAQGWAEAFF	TGCGCCAGCAGCTTGGCACAGGGTTGGGCTGAAGCTTTCTTT
NA	NA	TRBV19	TRBJ2-7	CASSIRAGYYEQYF	TGTGCCAGTAGTATTCGGGCCGGATACTACGAGCAGTACTTC
few	TRBD1	TRBV4-3	TRBJ2-2	CASSQDARGRVSGELFF	TGCGCCAGCAGCCAAGATGCGAGGGGGCGCGTATCCGGGGAGCTGTTTTTT
NA	NA	TRBV5-5	TRBJ2-5	CASSLVETGETQYF	TGTGCCAGCAGCTTGGTTGAGACGGGAGAGACCCAGTACTTC
NA	NA	TRBV5-1	TRBJ1-2	CASSSEWRQAPSNYGYTF	TGCGCCAGCAGCTCCGAATGGCGGCAGGCGCCTTCTAACTATGGCTACACCTTC
few	TRBD2	TRBV5-5	TRBJ2-1	CASSSYTAGRAGEQFF	TGTGCCAGCAGCTCCTATACGGCCGGGAGGGCGGGAGAGCAGTTCTTC
many	NA	TRBV20-1	TRBJ2-2	CSATGLNTGELFF	TGCAGTGCTACGGGTCTTAACACCGGGGAGCTGTTTTTT
NA	NA	TRBV29-1	TRBJ2-7	CSVAEQQFYEQYF	TGCAGCGTTGCGGAGCAGCAGTTCTACGAGCAGTACTTC
many	TRBD2	TRBV7-2	TRBJ2-3	CASSPGTSGGNTQYF	TGTGCCAGCAGTCCCGGGACTAGCGGGGGTAATACGCAGTATTTT
NA	NA	TRBV7-9	TRBJ1-2	CASSSGTQRKNYGYTF	TGTGCCAGCAGCTCCGGGACCCAGCGGAAAAATTATGGCTACACCTTC
few	NA	TRBV20-1	TRBJ2-1	CSAMTGSYEQFF	TGCAGTGCTATGACCGGGAGCTATGAGCAGTTCTTC
many	NA	TRBV25-1	TRBJ2-5	CASSELTGFQETQYF	TGTGCCAGCAGTGAATTAACAGGCTTCCAAGAGACCCAGTACTTC
NA	TRBD1	TRBV6-1	TRBJ1-2	CASRPQGSPGGYTF	TGTGCCAGCAGACCACAGGGGTCCCCTGGGGGCTACACCTTC
few	TRBD2	TRBV4-2	TRBJ2-2	CASSRGPQREYTGELFF	TGTGCCAGCAGCCGAGGACCCCAGCGGGAGTACACCGGGGAGCTGTTTTTT
NA	TRBD2	TRBV28	TRBJ2-3	CASSSTGLAGPHTQYF	TGTGCCAGCAGTTCAACCGGACTAGCCGGACCCCATACGCAGTATTTT
NA	TRBD1	TRBV20-1	TRBJ2-1	CSAYEAQGARNEQFF	TGCAGTGCTTACGAAGCACAGGGGGCTAGGAATGAGCAGTTCTTC
NA	NA	TRBV14	TRBJ2-7	CASSQVSHPSYEQYF	TGTGCCAGCAGCCAAGTTTCTCACCCCTCCTACGAGCAGTACTTC
few	NA	TRBV5-1	TRBJ1-1	CASKQQHMNTEAFF	TGCGCCAGCAAGCAACAGCACATGAACACTGAAGCTTTCTTT
few	NA	TRBV15	TRBJ2-6	CATSREAGNSGANVLTF	TGTGCCACCAGCAGAGAGGCAGGGAACTCTGGGGCCAACGTCCTGACTTTC
few	TRBD2	TRBV11-3	TRBJ2-1	CASSTSGSVWNEQFF	TGTGCCAGCTCCACTAGCGGGAGTGTCTGGAATGAGCAGTTCTTC